This T cell receptor (beta chain) was identified during a study of blood T cell repertoires in COVID-19. The CDR3 sequence is 18 residues long. Trimming pared 2 bases from V and 0 bases from J, leaving 19 bases between. Germline CDR1 and CDR2: LGHNT and FRNRAP. Assay used: immunoSEQ multiplex PCR; TCRdb lists only in-frame clones, some missing. The table includes nearly 350,000 clones, about 90% detected once. Seattle enrolled patients during active infection and tracked them longitudinally. The clonotype was recovered from a woman in her forties or fifties with COVID-19, enrolled during active disease. The material sequenced was peripheral blood. This chain joins TRBV12-5 and TRBJ1-1; D is perhaps TRBD1 (5 bases). The DNA of the CDR3 is TGTGCTAGTGGTTTGCCCCGACAGACAGAGCCCATGAACACTGAAGCTTTCTTT. Encoded protein: CASGLPRQTEPMNTEAFF.